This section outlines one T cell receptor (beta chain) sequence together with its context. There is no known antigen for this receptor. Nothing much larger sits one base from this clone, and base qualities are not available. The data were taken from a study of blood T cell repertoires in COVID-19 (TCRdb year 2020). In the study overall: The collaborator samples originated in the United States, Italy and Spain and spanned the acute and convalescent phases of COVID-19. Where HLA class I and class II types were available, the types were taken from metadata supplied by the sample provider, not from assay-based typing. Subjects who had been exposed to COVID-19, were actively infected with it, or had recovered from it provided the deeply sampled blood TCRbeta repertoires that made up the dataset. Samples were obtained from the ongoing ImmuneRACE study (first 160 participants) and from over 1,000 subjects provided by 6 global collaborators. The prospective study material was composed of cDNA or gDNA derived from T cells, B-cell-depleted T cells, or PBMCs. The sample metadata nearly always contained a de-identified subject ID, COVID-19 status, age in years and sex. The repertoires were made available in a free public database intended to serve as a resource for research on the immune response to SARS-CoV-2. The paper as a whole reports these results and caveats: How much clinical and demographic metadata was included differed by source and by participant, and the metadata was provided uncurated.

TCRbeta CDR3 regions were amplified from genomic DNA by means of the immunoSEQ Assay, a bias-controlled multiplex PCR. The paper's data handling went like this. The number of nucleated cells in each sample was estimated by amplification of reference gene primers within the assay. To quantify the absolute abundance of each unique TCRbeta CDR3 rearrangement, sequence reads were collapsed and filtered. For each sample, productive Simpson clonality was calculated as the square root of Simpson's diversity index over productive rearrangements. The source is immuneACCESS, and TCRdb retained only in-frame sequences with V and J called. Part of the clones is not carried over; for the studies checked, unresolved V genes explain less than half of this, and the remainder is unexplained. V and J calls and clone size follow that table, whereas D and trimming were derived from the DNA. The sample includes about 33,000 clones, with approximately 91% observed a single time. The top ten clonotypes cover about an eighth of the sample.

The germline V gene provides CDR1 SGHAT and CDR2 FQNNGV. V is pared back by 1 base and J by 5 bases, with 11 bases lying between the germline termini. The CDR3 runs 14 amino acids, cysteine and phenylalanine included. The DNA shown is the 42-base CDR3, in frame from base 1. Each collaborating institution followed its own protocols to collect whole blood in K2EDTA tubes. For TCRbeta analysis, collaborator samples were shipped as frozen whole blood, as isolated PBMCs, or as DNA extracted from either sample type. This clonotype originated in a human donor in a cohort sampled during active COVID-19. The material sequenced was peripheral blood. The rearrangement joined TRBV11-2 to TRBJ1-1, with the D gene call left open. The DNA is TGTGCCAGCAGCTTAGCTGGAGCGGGGACTGAAGCTTTCTTT. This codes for CASSLAGAGTEAFF.